This entry is about one TCR beta chain. Its antigen has not been determined. No qualities accompany the bases; no much larger clone lies one base away. The entry originates in a study of OX40 agonist ivuxolimab in advanced cancers. With regard to the full study: Ivuxolimab was an agonistic, fully human IgG2 monoclonal antibody directed against OX40 (CD134), a costimulatory receptor. Intravenous ivuxolimab was administered to patients every 2 weeks at six dose levels: 0.01, 0.1, 0.3, 1.5, 3 and 10 mg/kg. Of the roughly 50 dose-escalation patients, hepatocellular carcinoma was present in around 20, melanoma in approximately 15, renal cell carcinoma in 9 and head and neck cancer in 9. In the dose-escalation cohort, more than 80% of patients were male, and the mean age was roughly 60 years with a range of roughly 20 to 80. Prior anti-PD-1, anti-PD-L1 or anti-CTLA-4 therapy was permitted, and approximately 41% of dose-escalation patients had received checkpoint inhibitors. Partial responses occurred in three dose-escalation patients, of whom one had hepatocellular carcinoma and two had cutaneous melanoma. The purpose of peripheral TCRbeta sequencing was to test whether ivuxolimab changed TCR sequence diversity and led to clonal T-cell expansion. The paper reports the monotherapy dose-escalation portion (N ≈ 50 patients) of the phase I ivuxolimab trial. Points the paper makes about the study in general: On average, CD8+ T cells showed more expanded clones than CD4+ T cells after ivuxolimab. Clonal expansion of both CD4+ and CD8+ blood T cells was observed from baseline to week 6 at doses 0.1 to 3.0 mg/kg. Low levels of normalized T-cell clonal expansion were also seen in some nonresponding patients. Which antigens the clonally expanded peripheral T cells were specific for was not determined. In the 0.1-3.0 mg/kg groups, partial responders had among the lowest normalized peripheral clonal expansion, particularly in CD8+ T cells.

The trial excluded patients who had a history of autoimmune disease or who were on systemic immunosuppression. Peripheral blood for TCR sequencing was collected from all dose cohorts at baseline, on cycle 4 day 1, and on cycle 7 day 1. The samples were taken from a phase I, first-in-human, multicenter, open-label dose-escalation trial of ivuxolimab. Adults with locally advanced or metastatic melanoma, renal cell, hepatocellular, or head and neck squamous cell carcinoma were enrolled in the trial. Before TCR sequencing, CD4+ and CD8+ T cells were separately sorted from peripheral blood. The CDR3 covers 12 residues, taking in both the cysteine and the phenylalanine. The sequence is cut down to CDR3 DNA, 36 bases in frame from base 1. V is trimmed back by 4 bases and J by 4 bases, and the junction contains 4 bases that no gene match accounts for. From a lookup of the germline V gene, CDR1 and CDR2 are SQVTM and ANQGSEA.

To sequence the TCRbeta CDR3 region, genomic DNA was isolated from the sorted cells. The immunoSEQ Assay was used to sequence the TCRbeta CDR3 regions. TCRdb limited this immuneACCESS table to in-frame rearrangements with V and J called. A share of clones is missing; checked studies link under half to unresolved V genes, and the rest is unexplained. The sample contains 74,000 or so clones, around 84% of them found a single time. Of the sample, around 2% is held by the ten largest clones. This receptor was obtained from an adult with an advanced solid tumor such as melanoma, head and neck, liver or kidney cancer. The rearranged segments are TRBV29-1 and TRBJ2-7, with 7 middle bases fitting TRBD1. This sample comprised CD4+ or CD8+ T cells sorted from blood, obtained in a trial of the OX40 agonist ivuxolimab. CDR3 sequence: CSVANRGYEQYF. The DNA reads as follows: TGCAGCGTTGCGAACAGGGGTTACGAGCAGTACTTC.